This T cell receptor (beta chain) was identified during a study of cytomegalovirus exposure and HLA in healthy donors. Study background: Within an early data release were approximately 85 million unique TCRs drawn from HLA-typed donors.

Study-wide results and caveats: In a later analysis, DRB1 alleles had the most associated TCRs; HLA-C alleles the fewest. From TCR beta sequences, most subjects' HLA-A and HLA-B alleles were reportedly predicted accurately. Productive rates of about 87% or about 30% were seen for most TCR beta V segments in an earlier analysis.

V lost 7 bases and J 1 base, leaving 8 bases between the germline ends. This CDR3 region has 12 residues. The germline gives CDR1 SGHRS, CDR2 YFSETQ. This PCR relied on a set of 60 Vbeta primers and 13 Jbeta primers. The assay was immunoSEQ multiplex PCR, and TCRdb's table has in-frame clones only and misses some. The table records 140,000 to 150,000 clones, roughly four fifths of them present only once. Details on this clone: The antigen is undetermined.

This TCR derives from a man aged 35-49 years in good health and CMV-seropositive. J is TRBJ1-1 and V is TRBV5-1; perhaps TRBD1 as D (5 bases). Sample: PBMCs. The chain's CDR3 is CASHTGNTEAFF. The CDR3 DNA reads TGCGCCAGCCATACAGGGAACACTGAAGCTTTCTTT.